These 3 T cell receptor beta chains share one sample of origin, sequenced in a study of response to subunit inactivated influenza vaccine. TCRdb re-analysed the RT-PCR reads in MiXCR, keeping a single row per CDR3 protein. The sample has around 530,000 distinct CDR3 sequences, 12% seen once. The material sequenced was PBMCs from blood, taken on the day of vaccination. The receptor set was obtained from a middle-aged man who received an inactivated influenza vaccine.

The V and J genes are TRBV6-2 or TRBV6-3 and TRBJ2-3; 8 nucleotides match TRBD1. The CDR3 is made up of 17 amino acids. With V trimmed by 5 bases and J by 0 bases, 10 bases remained unmatched. Germline CDR1 reads MNHEY; CDR2 reads SVGEGT. This CDR3 reads CASSLKRTGISTDTQYF. The CDR3 DNA is TGTGCCAGCAGTCTTAAGAGGACAGGGATTAGCACAGATACGCAGTATTTT.

This sequence joins TRBV7-9 and TRBJ2-4, with 10 bases lining up with TRBD2. CDR1 SEHNR and CDR2 FQNEAQ come from the germline V gene (reference sequence). This CDR3 region has 15 residues. The V gene end was trimmed by 7 bases and the J gene end by 8 bases; junction bases not matched to a gene: 11. CDR3 DNA: TGTGCCAGCACCGGGGCTAGCGGGGGCCCTGACATTCAGTACTTC. Protein product: CASTGASGGPDIQYF.

This clonotype was seen repeatedly, ten times or more. The rearrangement uses TRBV5-5 and TRBJ2-1; TRBD1 is a possible D gene (6 bases). V gave up 0 bases and J gave up 2 bases, with 12 bases separating them. This CDR3 comprises 16 residues. The germline gives CDR1 SGHKS, CDR2 YYEKEE (reference sequence). As DNA, the CDR3 is TGTGCCAGCAGCTTGGATTTAACAGGGACCTACAATGAGCAGTTCTTC. Translating it yields CASSLDLTGTYNEQFF.